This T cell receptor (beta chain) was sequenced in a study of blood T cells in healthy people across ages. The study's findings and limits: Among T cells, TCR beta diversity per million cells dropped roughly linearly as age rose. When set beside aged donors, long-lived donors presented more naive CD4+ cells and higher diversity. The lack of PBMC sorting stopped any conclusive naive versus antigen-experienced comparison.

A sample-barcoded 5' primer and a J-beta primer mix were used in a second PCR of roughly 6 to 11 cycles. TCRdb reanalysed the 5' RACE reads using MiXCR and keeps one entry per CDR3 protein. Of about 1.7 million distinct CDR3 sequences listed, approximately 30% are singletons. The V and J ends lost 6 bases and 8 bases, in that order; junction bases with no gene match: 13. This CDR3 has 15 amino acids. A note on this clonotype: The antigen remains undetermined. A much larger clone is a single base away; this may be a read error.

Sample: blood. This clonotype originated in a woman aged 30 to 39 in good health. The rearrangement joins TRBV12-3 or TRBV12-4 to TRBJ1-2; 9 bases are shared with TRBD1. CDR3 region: CASRALGTGTHGYTF. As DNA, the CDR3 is TGTGCCAGCAGGGCCCTCGGGACAGGGACTCACGGCTACACCTTC.